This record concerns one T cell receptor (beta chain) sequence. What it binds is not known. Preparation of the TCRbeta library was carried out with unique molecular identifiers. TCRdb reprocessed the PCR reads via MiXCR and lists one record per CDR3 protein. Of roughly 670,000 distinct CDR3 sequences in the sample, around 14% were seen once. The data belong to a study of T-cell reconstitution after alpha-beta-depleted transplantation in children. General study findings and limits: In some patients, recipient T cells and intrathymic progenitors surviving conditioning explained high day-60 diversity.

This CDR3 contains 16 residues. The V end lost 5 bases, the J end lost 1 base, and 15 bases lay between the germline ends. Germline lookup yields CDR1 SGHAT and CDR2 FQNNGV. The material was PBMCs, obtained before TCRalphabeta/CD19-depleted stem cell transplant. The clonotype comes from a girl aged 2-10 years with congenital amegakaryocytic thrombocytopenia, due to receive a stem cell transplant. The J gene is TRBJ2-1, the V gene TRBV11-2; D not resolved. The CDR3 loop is CASSPVAPRSYNEQFF. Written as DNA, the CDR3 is TGTGCCAGCAGCCCAGTGGCCCCCCGATCCTACAATGAGCAGTTCTTC.